The TCR beta chain described here comes from a study of T cells after yellow fever vaccination (dated by TCRdb to the late 2010s). Concerning the study at large: The SMART-Seq v4 Ultra Low Input RNA kit was used to prepare libraries from fractions with low cell numbers. Bulk TCR alpha and beta repertoires were sequenced longitudinally to track T-cell clones before and after primary and booster YFV17D yellow fever vaccination. Two healthy male donors, one aged 18 to 29 and one aged 30 to 40 years, were included in the cohort. Blood was drawn at multiple timepoints before and after primary and secondary immunization, with bulk PBMC replicates and cell subsets isolated. Overall results and qualifications from the work: Because abundant contaminating clonotypes from the bulk population could be contained in FACS-sorted repertoires, computational filtering was required. Most clones expanded after primary vaccination (about 96% of CD4 and 88% of CD8) were re-detected after the booster, suggesting that broad memory maintenance occurred. Only two donors were included in the study, so the extent to which the findings can be generalized is limited. Compared with the primary T-cell response, the secondary T-cell response was weaker but faster, peaking on day 5 rather than day 15. A small fraction of clonotypes showed up in both the CD4 and CD8 compartments, probably as a result of convergent recombination.

The sample was run on an Illumina NovaSeq 6000. TCR cDNA was synthesized by 5'RACE template switching, which introduced a universal primer site and unique molecular identifiers. Priming for cDNA synthesis came from both the TCR alpha and TCR beta constant segments. Library amplification involved two PCR steps, and the second step added sample barcodes and sequencing adapters. Sequencing of the libraries was done on either Illumina HiSeq 2500 (2x100 bp) or NovaSeq (2x150 bp). As for the authors' bioinformatics: MIGEC handled demultiplexing of reads and collapsing into UMI consensus sequences, while MiXCR performed V(D)J alignment. Using edgeR on replicate PBMC samples, clonotypes were called vaccine-responding if FDR was below 0.01 and the log2 fold change was above 5 up to day 15. Each bulk clonotype was labeled CD4 or CD8 based on which sequenced repertoire, CD4 or CD8, contained the clonotype at higher abundance. TCRdb reanalyzed the raw reads on its own, using fastp at Q25 for trimming and MiXCR for clone calling, and kept in-frame beta chains. Each CDR3 protein gets just one entry, which takes the most common genes and DNA from the rows behind it. The V and J calls and clone size are TCRdb's, not the authors'. For this sample there are under 500,000 distinct CDR3 sequences; approximately 18% appear just once. The ten largest account for 15% to 20% of the sample.

The CDR3 contains 12 residues, cysteine and phenylalanine counted. This entry keeps only the CDR3 DNA: 36 bases, framed from base 1. The germline V gene supplies CDR1 SGDLS and CDR2 YYNGEE. Between the V and J ends, shortened by 5 bases and 1 base respectively, the junction contains 5 bases. The treatment or condition label, as the study defines it: live attenuated yellow fever vaccine strain. Two biological replicates of bulk PBMCs were collected at each blood-draw timepoint. PBMCs were isolated from peripheral blood using a standard Ficoll-Paque protocol. TriZol was used to extract RNA from bulk PBMCs, from CD4 and CD8 fractions, and from dextramer-positive and dextramer-negative fractions. There are a few counts of this clonotype. Its binding antigen is unknown. No base quality values were provided; no much bigger clone lies one nucleotide off.

Source: PBMCs, taken before the yellow fever booster vaccination. This clonotype was obtained from a man between 18 and 29 years old who received the YFV17D yellow fever vaccine. The rearranged chain carries TRBV9 and TRBJ2-3; the D gene identity is not certain. The DNA reads as follows: TGTGCCAGCAGTACAGGCACAGATACGCAGTATTTT. This encodes CASSTGTDTQYF.